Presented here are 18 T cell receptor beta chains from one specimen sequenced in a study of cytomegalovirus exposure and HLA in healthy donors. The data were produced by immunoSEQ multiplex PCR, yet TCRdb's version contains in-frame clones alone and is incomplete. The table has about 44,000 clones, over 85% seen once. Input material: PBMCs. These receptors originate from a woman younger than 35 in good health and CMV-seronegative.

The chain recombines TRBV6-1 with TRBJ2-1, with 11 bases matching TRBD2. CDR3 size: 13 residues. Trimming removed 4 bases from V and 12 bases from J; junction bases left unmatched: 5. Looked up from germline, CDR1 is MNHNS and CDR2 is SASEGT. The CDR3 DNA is TGTGCCAGCAGTGCCACTAGCGGGAGTCTGCAGTTCTTC. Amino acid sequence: CASSATSGSLQFF.

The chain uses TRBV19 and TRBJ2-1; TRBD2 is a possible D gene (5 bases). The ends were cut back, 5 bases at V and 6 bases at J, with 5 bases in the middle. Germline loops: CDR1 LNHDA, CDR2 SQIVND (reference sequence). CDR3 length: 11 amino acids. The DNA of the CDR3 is TGTGCCAGTAGTCGGGGCAATGAGCAGTTCTTC. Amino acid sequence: CASSRGNEQFF. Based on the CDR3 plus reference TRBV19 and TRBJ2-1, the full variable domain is DGGITQSPKYLFRKEGQNVTLSCEQNLNHDAMYWYRQDPGQGLRLIYYSQIVNDFQKGDIAEGYSVSREKKESFPLTVTSAQKNPTAFYLCASSRGNEQFFGPGTRLTVL.

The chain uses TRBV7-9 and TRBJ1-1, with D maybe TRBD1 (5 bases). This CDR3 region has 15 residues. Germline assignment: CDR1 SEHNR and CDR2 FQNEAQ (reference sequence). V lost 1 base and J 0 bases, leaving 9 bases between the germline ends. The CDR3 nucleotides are TGTGCCAGCAGCTTAGGAGGCAGGGTGAACACTGAAGCTTTCTTT. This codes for CASSLGGRVNTEAFF. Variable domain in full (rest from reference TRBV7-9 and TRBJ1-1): DTGVSQNPRHKITKRGQNVTFRCDPISEHNRLYWYRQTLGQGPEFLTYFQNEAQLEKSRLLSDRFSAERPKGSFSTLEIQRTEQGDSAMYLCASSLGGRVNTEAFFGQGTRLTVV.

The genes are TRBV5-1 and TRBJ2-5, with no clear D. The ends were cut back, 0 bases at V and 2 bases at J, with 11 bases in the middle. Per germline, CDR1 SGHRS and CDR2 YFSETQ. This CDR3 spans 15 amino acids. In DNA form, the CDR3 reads TGCGCCAGCAGCTTGGCCGAGTCAGGTCAAGAGACCCAGTACTTC. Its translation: CASSLAESGQETQYF.

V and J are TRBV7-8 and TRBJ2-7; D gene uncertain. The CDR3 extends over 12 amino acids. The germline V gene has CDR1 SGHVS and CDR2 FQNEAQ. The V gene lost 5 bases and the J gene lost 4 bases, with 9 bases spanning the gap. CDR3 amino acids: CASSPLSYEQYF. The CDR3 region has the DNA TGTGCCAGCAGCCCTCTGTCGTACGAGCAGTACTTC.

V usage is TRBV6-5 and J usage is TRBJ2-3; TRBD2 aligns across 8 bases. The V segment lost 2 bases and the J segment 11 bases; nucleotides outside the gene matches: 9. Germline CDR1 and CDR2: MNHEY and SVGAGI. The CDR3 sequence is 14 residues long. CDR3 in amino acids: CASSYELSRGGQYF. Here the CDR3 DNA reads TGTGCCAGCAGTTACGAGTTGTCCCGGGGGGGGCAGTATTTT.

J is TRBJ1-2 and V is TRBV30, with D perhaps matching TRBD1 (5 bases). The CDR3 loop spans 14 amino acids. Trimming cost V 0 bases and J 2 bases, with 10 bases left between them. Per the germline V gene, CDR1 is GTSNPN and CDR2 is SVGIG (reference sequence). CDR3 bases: TGTGCCTGGAGTGTATCAGCAGGGAACTATGGCTACACCTTC. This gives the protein CAWSVSAGNYGYTF.

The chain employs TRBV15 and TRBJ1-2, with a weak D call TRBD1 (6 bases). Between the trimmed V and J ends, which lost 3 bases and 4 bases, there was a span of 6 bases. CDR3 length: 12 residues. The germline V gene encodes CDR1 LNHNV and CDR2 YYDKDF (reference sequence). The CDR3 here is CATSRDSYGYTF. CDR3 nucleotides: TGTGCCACCAGCAGGGACAGCTATGGCTACACCTTC.

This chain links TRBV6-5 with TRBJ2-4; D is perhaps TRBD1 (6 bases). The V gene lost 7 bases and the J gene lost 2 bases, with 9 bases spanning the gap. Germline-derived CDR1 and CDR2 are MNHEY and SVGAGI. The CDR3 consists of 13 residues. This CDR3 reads CASKDSSKNIQYF. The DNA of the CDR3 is TGTGCCAGCAAGGACAGTTCCAAAAACATTCAGTACTTC.

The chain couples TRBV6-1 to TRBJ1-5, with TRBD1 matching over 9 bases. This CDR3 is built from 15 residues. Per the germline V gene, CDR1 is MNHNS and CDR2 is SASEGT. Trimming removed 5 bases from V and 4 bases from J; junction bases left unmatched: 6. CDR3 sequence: CASSPMTGGNQPQHF. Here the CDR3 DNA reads TGTGCCAGCAGTCCCATGACAGGGGGTAATCAGCCCCAGCATTTT.

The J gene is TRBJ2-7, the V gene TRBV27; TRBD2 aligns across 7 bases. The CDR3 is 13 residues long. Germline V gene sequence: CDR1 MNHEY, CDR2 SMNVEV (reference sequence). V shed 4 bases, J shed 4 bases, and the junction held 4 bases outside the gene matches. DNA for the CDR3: TGTGCCAGCAGTTGGGGAGGGAAATACGAGCAGTACTTC. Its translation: CASSWGGKYEQYF.

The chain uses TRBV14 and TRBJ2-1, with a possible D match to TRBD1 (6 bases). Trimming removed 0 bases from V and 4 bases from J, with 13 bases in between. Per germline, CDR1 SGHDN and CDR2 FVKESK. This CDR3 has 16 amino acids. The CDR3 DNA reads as TGTGCCAGCAGCCAAGATGTAGGTAGGGGGTACAATGAGCAGTTCTTC. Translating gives CASSQDVGRGYNEQFF. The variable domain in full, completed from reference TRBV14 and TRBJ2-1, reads EAGVTQFPSHSVIEKGQTVTLRCDPISGHDNLYWYRRVMGKEIKFLLHFVKESKQDESGMPNNRFLAERTGGTYSTLKVQPAELEDSGVYFCASSQDVGRGYNEQFFGPGTRLTVL.

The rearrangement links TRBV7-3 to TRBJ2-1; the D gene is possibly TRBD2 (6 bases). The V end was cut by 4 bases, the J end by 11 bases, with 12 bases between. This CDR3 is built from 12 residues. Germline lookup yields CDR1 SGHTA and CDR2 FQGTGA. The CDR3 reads CASSYFGGKQFF. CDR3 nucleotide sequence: TGTGCCAGCAGCTACTTTGGGGGGAAGCAGTTCTTC.

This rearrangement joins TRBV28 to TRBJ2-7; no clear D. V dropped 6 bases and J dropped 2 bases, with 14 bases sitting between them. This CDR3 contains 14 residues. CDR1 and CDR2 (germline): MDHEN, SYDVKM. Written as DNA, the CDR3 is TGTGCCAGCAGCCCAACTACCGAGACCTACGAGCAGTACTTC. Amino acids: CASSPTTETYEQYF.

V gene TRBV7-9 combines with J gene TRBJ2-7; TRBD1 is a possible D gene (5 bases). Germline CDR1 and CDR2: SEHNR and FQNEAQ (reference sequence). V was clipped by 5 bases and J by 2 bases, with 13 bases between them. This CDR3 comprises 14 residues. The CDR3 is CASSGRTDTYEQYF. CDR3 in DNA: TGTGCCAGCAGCGGACGGACGGACACCTACGAGCAGTACTTC.

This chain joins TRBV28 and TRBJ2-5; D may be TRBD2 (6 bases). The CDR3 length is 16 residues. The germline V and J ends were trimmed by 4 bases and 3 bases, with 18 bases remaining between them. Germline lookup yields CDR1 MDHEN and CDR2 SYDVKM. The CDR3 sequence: CASSSPRLGAKETQYF. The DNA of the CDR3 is TGTGCCAGCAGTTCCCCAAGACTAGGGGCAAAAGAGACCCAGTACTTC.

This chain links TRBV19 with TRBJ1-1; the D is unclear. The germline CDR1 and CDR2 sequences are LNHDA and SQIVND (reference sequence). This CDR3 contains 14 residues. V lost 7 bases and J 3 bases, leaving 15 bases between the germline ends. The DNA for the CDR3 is TGTGCCAGTACCGTCCGTTTCGGAGACACTGAAGCTTTCTTT. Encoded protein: CASTVRFGDTEAFF. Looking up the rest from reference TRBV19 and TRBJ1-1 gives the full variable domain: DGGITQSPKYLFRKEGQNVTLSCEQNLNHDAMYWYRQDPGQGLRLIYYSQIVNDFQKGDIAEGYSVSREKKESFPLTVTSAQKNPTAFYLCASTVRFGDTEAFFGQGTRLTVV.

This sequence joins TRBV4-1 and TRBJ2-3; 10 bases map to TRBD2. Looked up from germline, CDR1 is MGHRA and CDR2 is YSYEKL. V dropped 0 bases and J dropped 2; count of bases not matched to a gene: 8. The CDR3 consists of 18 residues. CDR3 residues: CASSQDDLLAGNTDTQYF. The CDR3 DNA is TGCGCCAGCAGCCAAGACGATCTACTAGCGGGGAACACAGATACGCAGTATTTT.